Listed below are T cell receptor beta chains from one sample, sequenced in a study of beta chain features in type 1 diabetes. Using immunoSEQ multiplex PCR, the repertoire was profiled, and TCRdb retains in-frame clones only, with some absent. The repertoire includes hundreds of thousands of clones, 11% of them detected once, and roughly 0.017% sits in the top ten. Material for sequencing was naive CD4+ T cells from blood. Receptor source: a man under 40 with type 1 diabetes. Both conserved end residues are part of each CDR3. The order of the fields is V gene, J gene, D gene, clone size, CDR3 length, CDR3 protein, CDR3 DNA. D genes are given only for firm matches. Clone size is given for some rows only: seen once, a few or many times, or a class if the clone is expanded.

TRBV4-2	TRBJ1-3	-	-	16	CASSQEHPRPGNTIYF	TGTGCCAGCAGCCAAGAACATCCCAGGCCTGGAAACACCATATATTTT
TRBV6-1	TRBJ2-7	TRBD1	-	13	CASQGQLWDEQYF	TGTGCCAGCCAGGGACAGCTCTGGGACGAGCAGTACTTC
TRBV11-1	TRBJ1-6	-	few	15	CASSFSQDYNSPLHF	TGTGCCAGCAGCTTTTCCCAGGATTATAATTCACCCCTCCACTTT
TRBV25-1	TRBJ1-1	TRBD1	-	13	CASTRQGDTEAFF	TGTGCCAGTACCAGACAGGGGGACACTGAAGCTTTCTTT
TRBV7-7	TRBJ1-4	TRBD1	-	15	CASSPGGTANEKLFF	TGTGCTAGCAGCCCCGGAGGGACAGCGAATGAAAAACTGTTTTTT
TRBV6-5	TRBJ1-1	-	-	13	CASAGHSGTEAFF	TGTGCCAGCGCGGGCCATTCGGGCACTGAAGCTTTCTTT
TRBV11-2	TRBJ2-1	-	-	15	CASSFSQGGADEQFF	TGTGCCAGCAGCTTTAGTCAGGGCGGTGCCGATGAGCAGTTCTTC
TRBV5-1	TRBJ1-5	-	-	14	CASSLAGDNQPQHF	TGCGCCAGCAGCTTGGCAGGGGACAATCAGCCCCAGCATTTT
TRBV5-1	TRBJ1-2	-	-	14	CASSLAGGNYGYTF	TGCGCCAGCAGCTTGGCCGGGGGAAACTATGGCTACACCTTC
TRBV19	TRBJ2-1	-	few	14	CASQGGSTYNEQFF	TGTGCCAGCCAGGGGGGTTCGACCTACAATGAGCAGTTCTTC
TRBV7-3	TRBJ2-7	TRBD2	-	15	CASSLTGGSSHEQYF	TGTGCCAGCAGCTTAACGGGGGGGTCCTCCCACGAGCAGTACTTC
TRBV19	TRBJ1-5	-	-	15	CASSMGQGGHQPQHF	TGTGCCAGTAGTATGGGGCAGGGAGGCCATCAGCCCCAGCATTTT
TRBV7-8	TRBJ2-2	-	-	13	CASAGTNTGELFF	TGTGCCAGCGCCGGGACGAACACCGGGGAGCTGTTTTTT
TRBV7-6	TRBJ2-7	-	few	15	CASSLGPGSAYEQYF	TGTGCCAGCAGCTTGGGGCCTGGGTCTGCCTACGAGCAGTACTTC
TRBV7-9	TRBJ2-7	-	few	14	CASSRLDALGEQYF	TGTGCCAGCAGCCGACTAGACGCATTGGGAGAGCAGTACTTC
TRBV19	TRBJ2-2	-	few	8	CASTGLFF	TGTGCCAGTACGGGGCTGTTTTTT
TRBV20-1	TRBJ1-1	-	few	11	CSARGSREAFF	TGCAGTGCTAGAGGATCCAGGGAAGCTTTCTTT
TRBV5-4	TRBJ2-7	-	-	13	CASSPGHPYEQYF	TGTGCCAGCAGCCCGGGACACCCCTACGAGCAGTACTTC
TRBV11-3	TRBJ2-1	TRBD2	-	15	CASSPGGLSYNEQFF	TGTGCCAGCAGCCCGGGGGGGCTCTCCTACAATGAGCAGTTCTTC
TRBV4-3	TRBJ1-6	-	few	16	CASSQVPQRGNSPLHF	TGCGCCAGCAGCCAAGTCCCCCAAAGAGGGAATTCACCCCTCCACTTT
TRBV5-6	TRBJ2-4	-	-	15	CASSRTEVAKNIQYF	TGTGCCAGCAGCAGGACAGAGGTAGCCAAAAACATTCAGTACTTC
TRBV5-6	TRBJ2-6	TRBD1	few	18	CASSALTGTGSGANVLTF	TGTGCCAGCAGCGCCCTTACCGGGACAGGGTCTGGGGCCAACGTCCTGACTTTC
TRBV18	TRBJ1-1	TRBD1	-	14	CASSPGQGKTEAFF	TGTGCCAGCTCGCCGGGACAGGGAAAAACTGAAGCTTTCTTT
TRBV7-2	TRBJ2-7	-	few	13	CASSERQAYEQYF	TGTGCCAGCAGCGAGCGACAGGCCTACGAGCAGTACTTC
TRBV7-9	TRBJ1-1	TRBD1	few	13	CASHRGQSTEAFF	TGTGCCAGCCACAGGGGGCAGAGCACTGAAGCTTTCTTT
TRBV5-6	TRBJ1-1	-	few	14	CASSSKSGFTEAFF	TGTGCCAGCAGCTCCAAATCAGGGTTCACTGAAGCTTTCTTT
TRBV7-8	TRBJ2-7	-	-	12	CASSLERYEQYF	TGTGCCAGCAGCTTAGAGAGATACGAGCAGTACTTC
TRBV18	TRBJ2-3	-	-	14	CASSPQNPTDTQYF	TGTGCCAGCTCTCCTCAGAACCCCACAGATACGCAGTATTTT
TRBV15	TRBJ2-1	TRBD2	few	15	CATSRSGGVFNEQFF	TGTGCCACCAGCCGGAGCGGGGGGGTCTTCAATGAGCAGTTCTTC
TRBV10-3	TRBJ1-1	-	few	15	CAIKVEGEGGTEAFF	TGTGCCATCAAGGTTGAGGGGGAAGGGGGCACTGAAGCTTTCTTT
TRBV5-1	TRBJ2-7	TRBD1	few	14	CASSNGQGAYEQYF	TGCGCCAGCAGCAACGGGCAGGGGGCCTACGAGCAGTACTTC
TRBV5-6	TRBJ2-7	TRBD1	few	14	CASSYRDRASEQYF	TGTGCCAGCAGCTACCGGGACAGGGCATCCGAGCAGTACTTC
TRBV28	TRBJ2-4	-	few	16	CASSLYGSSYKNIQYF	TGTGCCAGCAGTTTATACGGGAGCTCCTACAAAAACATTCAGTACTTC
TRBV6-6	TRBJ2-7	TRBD1	few	14	CASSWDRVPYEQYF	TGTGCCAGCAGTTGGGACAGGGTTCCCTACGAGCAGTACTTC
TRBV19	TRBJ1-2	TRBD1	once	14	CASGRDREDYGYTF	TGTGCCAGCGGAAGGGACAGGGAAGACTATGGCTACACCTTC
TRBV5-1	TRBJ2-5	TRBD2	few	16	CASSLGPSGIQETQYF	TGCGCCAGCAGCTTGGGCCCTAGCGGAATTCAAGAGACCCAGTACTTC
TRBV30	TRBJ2-7	TRBD1	few	14	CAWRRRTGLDEQYF	TGTGCCTGGAGGAGAAGGACAGGGCTGGACGAGCAGTACTTC
TRBV4-3	TRBJ2-7	-	-	14	CASSQGLSSYEQYF	TGCGCCAGCAGCCAAGGACTTAGCTCCTACGAGCAGTACTTC
TRBV5-4	TRBJ1-6	TRBD1	-	14	CASSVRQGNSPLHF	TGTGCCAGCAGCGTCCGACAGGGAAATTCACCCCTCCACTTT
TRBV10-3	TRBJ1-1	-	few	13	CATERTGNTEAFF	TGTGCCACCGAGCGTACGGGGAACACTGAAGCTTTCTTT
TRBV29-1	TRBJ2-5	-	few	12	CSVVGAEETQYF	TGCAGCGTTGTGGGGGCGGAAGAGACCCAGTACTTC
TRBV5-1	TRBJ2-3	TRBD2	-	16	CASSSGSSGETDTQYF	TGCGCCAGCAGCTCAGGGTCTAGCGGGGAGACAGATACGCAGTATTTT
TRBV27	TRBJ2-1	TRBD2	few	13	CASRPWGGDEQFF	TGTGCCAGCCGGCCATGGGGGGGGGACGAGCAGTTCTTC
TRBV7-9	TRBJ2-2	-	-	15	CASSSTRDNLGELFF	TGTGCCAGCAGCTCCACCCGGGACAACCTTGGGGAGCTGTTTTTT
TRBV28	TRBJ2-1	-	few	13	CASSAAVLNEQFF	TGTGCCAGCAGTGCGGCCGTCCTAAATGAGCAGTTCTTC
TRBV5-6	TRBJ2-7	TRBD2	few	14	CASSPGGGSYEQYF	TGTGCCAGCAGTCCGGGCGGGGGTTCCTACGAGCAGTACTTC
TRBV29-1	TRBJ1-1	TRBD1	-	14	CSVENPTGGTEAFF	TGCAGCGTTGAAAACCCGACAGGGGGCACTGAAGCTTTCTTT
TRBV18	TRBJ1-1	-	-	13	CASSESGNTEAFF	TGTGCCAGCTCAGAATCGGGGAACACTGAAGCTTTCTTT
TRBV5-1	TRBJ2-3	-	few	14	CASSLSQSTDTQYF	TGCGCCAGCAGCTTATCCCAGAGCACAGATACGCAGTATTTT
TRBV7-2	TRBJ2-2	TRBD1	few	15	CASSWAGGATGELFF	TGTGCCAGCAGCTGGGCAGGGGGCGCGACCGGGGAGCTGTTTTTT
TRBV9	TRBJ2-2	TRBD2	few	14	CASSPIAGTGELFF	TGTGCCAGCAGCCCAATAGCGGGCACCGGGGAGCTGTTTTTT
TRBV2	TRBJ2-1	-	-	13	CASSGTEYNEQFF	TGTGCCAGCAGTGGGACAGAATACAATGAGCAGTTCTTC
TRBV18	TRBJ1-2	TRBD1	few	15	CASSPTTGATYGYTF	TGTGCCAGCTCACCGACTACAGGGGCTACCTATGGCTACACCTTC